This T cell receptor beta chain was obtained from a study of identical twins. Per the germline V gene, CDR1 is LGHDT and CDR2 is YNNKEL (reference sequence). Trimming removed 0 bases from V and 3 bases from J, with 14 bases in between. The CDR3 extends over 16 amino acids. TCRdb recomputed calls from the 5' RACE reads with MiXCR, one row per CDR3 protein. Of about 340,000 distinct CDR3 sequences in the sample, roughly 12% were seen once. This clonotype was seen more than once but under ten times. What it recognizes is unknown. Study-level points and caveats: In beta out-of-frame sequences, the excess sharing between twins was weaker.

These records were also assigned to another study, of yellow fever vaccine responses in identical twins. As reported in that work: The authors reported partly convergent, partly personalized vaccine responses in identical twins.

The material sequenced was CD8+ T cells sorted from blood. This clonotype was obtained from a woman under 30 in good health. The V and J genes are TRBV3-1 and TRBJ1-1; a possible D gene is TRBD1 (5 bases). The CDR3 spells CASSQDRVGRYTEAFF. For the CDR3, the DNA is TGTGCCAGCAGCCAAGACAGGGTAGGGAGGTACACTGAAGCTTTCTTT.